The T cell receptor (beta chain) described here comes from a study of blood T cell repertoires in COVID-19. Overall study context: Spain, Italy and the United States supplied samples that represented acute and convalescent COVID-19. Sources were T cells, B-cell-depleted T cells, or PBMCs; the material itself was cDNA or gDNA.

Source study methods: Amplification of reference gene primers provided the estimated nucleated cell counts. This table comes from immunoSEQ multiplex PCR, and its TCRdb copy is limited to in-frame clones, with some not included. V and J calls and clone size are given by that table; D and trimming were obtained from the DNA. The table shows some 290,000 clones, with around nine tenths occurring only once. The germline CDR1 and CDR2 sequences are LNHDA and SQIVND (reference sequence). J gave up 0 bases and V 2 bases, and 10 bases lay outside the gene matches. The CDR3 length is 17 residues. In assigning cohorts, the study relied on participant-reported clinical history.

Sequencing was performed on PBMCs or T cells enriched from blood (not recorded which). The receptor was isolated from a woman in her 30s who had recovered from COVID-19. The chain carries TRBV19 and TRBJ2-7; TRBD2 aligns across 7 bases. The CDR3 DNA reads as TGTGCCAGTAGTATACCCGCGGGGAGGGGAGACTCCTACGAGCAGTACTTC. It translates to CASSIPAGRGDSYEQYF.